Listed below are T cell receptor beta chains from one sample, sequenced in a study of blood T cell repertoires in COVID-19. TCRdb's copy holds only in-frame clones and misses some; the assay was immunoSEQ multiplex PCR. The sample gives 200,000 or so clones, approximately 80% of which show up once; approximately 5% is in the top ten. The sample consisted of peripheral blood. All receptors come from a woman aged 55-75 years who had recovered from COVID-19. The CDR3 runs from the conserved cysteine through the conserved F or W. Each record gives: V gene, clone size, CDR3 length, J gene, D gene, CDR3 DNA, CDR3 protein. D genes are given only for firm matches. Expanded clones get a size class; other rows say once, few or many, or leave the size out.

TRBV7-9	few	18	TRBJ1-1	.	TGTGCCAGCAGCTTTTTAGCCAACAGGGTGATGGGGAACACTGAAGCTTTCTTT	CASSFLANRVMGNTEAFF
TRBV29-1	.	13	TRBJ1-1	.	TGCAGCGTCGCCGGGACACCTGGTGATGAAGCTTTCTTT	CSVAGTPGDEAFF
TRBV29-1	.	15	TRBJ2-1	.	TGCAGCGTTGAAGTCCCGGGTCGAAATTACAATGAGCAGTTCTTC	CSVEVPGRNYNEQFF
TRBV5-4	.	16	TRBJ2-3	TRBD2	TGTGCCAGCAGCCGACCGACTAGCGGGGAGACAGATACGCAGTATTTT	CASSRPTSGETDTQYF
TRBV13	.	13	TRBJ2-7	.	TGTGCCAGCAGCTTGACCGACCCGGGCGAGCAGTACTTC	CASSLTDPGEQYF
TRBV2	.	14	TRBJ1-4	.	TGTGCCAGCAGAACAGAATCAACTAATGAAAAACTGTTTTTT	CASRTESTNEKLFF
TRBV29-1	.	14	TRBJ1-6	.	TGCAGCGTGGGGGGGCCCGCCCCCGGTTCACCCCTCCACTTT	CSVGGPAPGSPLHF
TRBV5-1	.	14	TRBJ2-3	TRBD2	TGCGCCAGCAGTCGGGGGGGTCGCACAGATACGCAGTATTTT	CASSRGGRTDTQYF
TRBV5-4	.	11	TRBJ1-2	.	TGTGCCAGCACCCGAGGGGGTGGCTACACCTTC	CASTRGGGYTF
TRBV6-1	.	16	TRBJ1-1	.	TGTGCCAGCAGTGGACTTTATGGCAGTTTGAACACTGAAGCTTTCTTT	CASSGLYGSLNTEAFF
TRBV18	.	15	TRBJ1-6	.	TGTGCCAGCTCTCAAGGCAGGTCCTCAAATTCACCCCTCCACTTT	CASSQGRSSNSPLHF
TRBV27	.	13	TRBJ1-2	.	TGTGCCAGCAGCGGGGGGCGTGTAAACGGCTACACCTTC	CASSGGRVNGYTF
TRBV20-1	.	10	TRBJ1-1	.	TGCAGTGCCGCGATCACTGAAGCTTTCTTT	CSAAITEAFF
TRBV5-1	.	15	TRBJ2-1	.	TGCGCCAGCAGCTTGGCTGGTCGTCCAGACAATGAGCAGTTCTTC	CASSLAGRPDNEQFF
TRBV20-1	.	12	TRBJ2-7	.	TGCAGTGCTAGTCTTATCTCCTACGAGCAGTACTTC	CSASLISYEQYF
TRBV5-1	few	16	TRBJ1-2	TRBD1	TGCGCCAGCAGCTTGGCCACTGGACAGGGGGCGGGAGGCTACACCTTC	CASSLATGQGAGGYTF
TRBV3-1/TRBV3-2	.	13	TRBJ2-3	TRBD2	TGTGCCAGCAGCCGCCGACTAGCGGGTACGCAGTATTTT	CASSRRLAGTQYF
TRBV4-1	.	15	TRBJ1-2	.	TGCGCCAGCAGCCAGCCGGGACAAAAAAACTATGGCTACACCTTC	CASSQPGQKNYGYTF
TRBV30	.	15	TRBJ2-2	TRBD2	TGTGCCTGGAAACCCGGGACTAAGAACACCGGGGAGCTGTTTTTT	CAWKPGTKNTGELFF
TRBV6-6	.	16	TRBJ2-1	TRBD2	TGTGCCAGCAGTTATGAGGCTAGCGGGGCCGGGGGTGAGCAGTTCTTC	CASSYEASGAGGEQFF
TRBV5-1	.	14	TRBJ2-2	.	TGCGCCAGCAGCACCAGGGGGAACACCGGGGAGCTGTTTTTT	CASSTRGNTGELFF
TRBV5-1	.	15	TRBJ2-1	TRBD2	TGCGCCAGCAGCCTCAAGGGGACAAGCGGGGGGGCTAAGTTCTTC	CASSLKGTSGGAKFF
TRBV7-2	.	13	TRBJ2-7	TRBD2	TGTGCCAGCAGCTTCGGGGGGGCCCACGAGCAGTACTTC	CASSFGGAHEQYF
TRBV5-6	.	15	TRBJ2-7	.	TGTGCCAGCAGCTTTATGAGCGGAAGAGCCTACGAGCAGTACTTC	CASSFMSGRAYEQYF
TRBV14	.	12	TRBJ1-4	.	TGTGCCAGCAGAAGTTCGGGGGAAAAACTGTTTTTT	CASRSSGEKLFF
TRBV10-3	.	15	TRBJ2-3	TRBD2	TGTGCCAGCGCGACTAGCGGGGGGGCAAGAGATACGCAGTATTTT	CASATSGGARDTQYF
TRBV5-3	.	15	TRBJ2-7	.	TGTGCCAGAAGACCGCGGGCCTCCAGCTCCTACGAGCAGTACTTC	CARRPRASSSYEQYF
TRBV30	.	12	TRBJ1-6	.	TGTGCCTGGAGTACAGGGAATCCACCCCTCCACTTT	CAWSTGNPPLHF
TRBV9	once	15	TRBJ2-7	.	TGTGCCAGCAGCGTAGGCCCCGCAGTCTCCTACGAGCAGTACTTC	CASSVGPAVSYEQYF
TRBV11-2	.	15	TRBJ1-1	TRBD1	TGTGCCAGCAGCTTATCGGGACAGCTGAACACTGAAGCTTTCTTT	CASSLSGQLNTEAFF
TRBV13	.	12	TRBJ2-5	.	TGTGCCAGCAGGGGGCGAGGCGAGACCCAGTACTTC	CASRGRGETQYF
TRBV10-3	.	15	TRBJ1-1	TRBD1	TGTGCCATCAGTAAAACAGGGGGGATGAACACTGAAGCTTTCTTT	CAISKTGGMNTEAFF
TRBV7-2	few	18	TRBJ2-2	TRBD2	TGTGCCAGCAGCCCCGGGCCCCGTGGACTAGCCGGCTCCGGGGAGCTGTTTTTT	CASSPGPRGLAGSGELFF
TRBV3-1/TRBV3-2	.	15	TRBJ1-3	TRBD1	TGTGCCAGCAGCCAAGGGACAGGCTCTGGAAACACCATATATTTT	CASSQGTGSGNTIYF
TRBV7-2	once	15	TRBJ2-7	TRBD2	TGTGCCAGCAGCGACAGACTAGCGGGGGTAGGCGAGCAGTACTTC	CASSDRLAGVGEQYF
TRBV28	.	15	TRBJ2-4	TRBD2	TGTGCCAGCAGCCTTCCTGGACTAGCCGAAAACATTCAGTACTTC	CASSLPGLAENIQYF
TRBV4-3	.	15	TRBJ2-5	.	TGCGCCAGCAGCCAAGATTTCAGGGCCGGAGAGACCCAGTACTTC	CASSQDFRAGETQYF
TRBV3-1/TRBV3-2	.	20	TRBJ1-1	TRBD1	TGTGCCAGCAGCCAGACTTACCGGGACAGGGATCAGGGGCAGGACACTGAAGCTTTCTTT	CASSQTYRDRDQGQDTEAFF
TRBV19	.	12	TRBJ2-5	TRBD2	TGTGCCAGTGACGGGGGGACAGAGACCCAGTACTTC	CASDGGTETQYF
TRBV2	.	13	TRBJ1-5	.	TGTGCCAGCAGAGCCTCGGGGAATCAGCCCCAGCATTTT	CASRASGNQPQHF
TRBV30	.	12	TRBJ1-1	TRBD1	TGTGCCTGGAATCCTAGCAGGGGGGCGTCGTTCTTT	CAWNPSRGASFF
TRBV27	once	13	TRBJ1-1	.	TGTGCCAGCCTTGGGGGGGGGAGCACTGAAGCTTTCTTT	CASLGGGSTEAFF
TRBV25-1	few	14	TRBJ1-2	TRBD1	TGTGCCACGGGGTCCTCCGGGACAGGGAGCGGCTACACCTTC	CATGSSGTGSGYTF
TRBV29-1	.	13	TRBJ2-1	TRBD2	TGCAGCGTCTACAACATGACTAGCGGCGGTTTGTTCTTC	CSVYNMTSGGLFF
TRBV19	.	16	TRBJ2-3	.	TGTGCCAGTAGTATTACCCTAGCCTCTAGCACAGATACGCAGTATTTT	CASSITLASSTDTQYF
TRBV19	few	14	TRBJ2-2	TRBD2	TGTGCCAGTCGAGCGGGGGCCCCCACCGGGGAGCTGTTTTTT	CASRAGAPTGELFF
TRBV21-1	.	19	TRBJ1-1	.	TGTGCCAGCAGTGAGCGGGCGGGACAGGGGTTTTTTTTTGGCACTGAAGCTTTCTTT	CASSERAGQGFFFGTEAFF